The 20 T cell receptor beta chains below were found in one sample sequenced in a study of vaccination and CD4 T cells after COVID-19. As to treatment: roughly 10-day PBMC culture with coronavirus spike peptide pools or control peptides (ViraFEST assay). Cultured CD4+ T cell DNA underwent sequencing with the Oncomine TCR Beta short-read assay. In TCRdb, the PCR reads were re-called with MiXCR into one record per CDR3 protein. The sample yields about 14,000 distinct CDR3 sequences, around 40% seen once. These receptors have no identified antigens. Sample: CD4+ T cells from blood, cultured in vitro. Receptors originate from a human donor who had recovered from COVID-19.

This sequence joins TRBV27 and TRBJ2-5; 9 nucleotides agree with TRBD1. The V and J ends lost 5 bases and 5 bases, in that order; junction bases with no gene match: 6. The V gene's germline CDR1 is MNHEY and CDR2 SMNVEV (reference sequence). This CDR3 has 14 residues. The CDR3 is CASSPRDRVETQYF. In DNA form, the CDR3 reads TGTGCCAGCAGTCCCCGGGACAGGGTCGAGACCCAGTACTTC.

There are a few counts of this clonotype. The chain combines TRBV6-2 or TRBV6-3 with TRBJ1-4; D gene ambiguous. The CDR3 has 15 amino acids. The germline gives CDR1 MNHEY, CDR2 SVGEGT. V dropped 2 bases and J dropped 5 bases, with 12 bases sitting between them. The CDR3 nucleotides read TGTGCCAGCAGTTACATGGGTTCTAGGAATGAAAAACTGTTTTTT. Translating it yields CASSYMGSRNEKLFF.

DNA of the CDR3: TGTGCCAGCACCCCCCGTTTAAGTGGGGCCAACGTCCTGACTTTC. This translates into CASTPRLSGANVLTF. The chain combines TRBV7-2 with TRBJ2-6; D remains unclear. This CDR3 contains 15 residues. The germline gives CDR1 SGHTA, CDR2 FQGNSA. Trimming took off 7 bases at V and 3 bases at J, with 13 bases between the two ends.

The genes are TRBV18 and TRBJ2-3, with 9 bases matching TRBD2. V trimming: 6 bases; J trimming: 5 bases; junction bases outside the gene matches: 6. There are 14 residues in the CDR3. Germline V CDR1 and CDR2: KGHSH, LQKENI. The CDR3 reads CASSRGGAKDTQYF. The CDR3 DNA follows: TGTGCCAGCTCCCGCGGGGGGGCCAAAGATACGCAGTATTTT.

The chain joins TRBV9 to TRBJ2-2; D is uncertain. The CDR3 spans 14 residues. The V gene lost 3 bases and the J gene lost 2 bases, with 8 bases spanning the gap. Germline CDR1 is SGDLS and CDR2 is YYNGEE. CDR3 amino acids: CASSGQINTGELFF. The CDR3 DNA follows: TGTGCCAGCAGCGGGCAGATCAACACCGGGGAGCTGTTTTTT.

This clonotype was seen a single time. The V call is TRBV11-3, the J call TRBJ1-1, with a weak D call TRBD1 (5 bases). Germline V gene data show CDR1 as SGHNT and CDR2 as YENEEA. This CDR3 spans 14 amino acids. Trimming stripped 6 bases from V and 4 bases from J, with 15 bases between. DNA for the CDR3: TGTGCCAGCAGGGGCTTGCAGGGCGGCACTGAAGCTTTCTTT. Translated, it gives CASRGLQGGTEAFF.

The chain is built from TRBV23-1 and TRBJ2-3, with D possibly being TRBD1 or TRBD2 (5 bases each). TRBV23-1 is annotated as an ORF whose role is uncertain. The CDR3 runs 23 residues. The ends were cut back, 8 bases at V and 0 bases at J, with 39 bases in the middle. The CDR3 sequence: CASPSPGTYTRARGLHSTDTQYF. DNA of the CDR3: TGCGCCAGCCCCTCCCCCGGGACGTACACCAGGGCAAGGGGATTACATAGCACAGATACGCAGTATTTT.

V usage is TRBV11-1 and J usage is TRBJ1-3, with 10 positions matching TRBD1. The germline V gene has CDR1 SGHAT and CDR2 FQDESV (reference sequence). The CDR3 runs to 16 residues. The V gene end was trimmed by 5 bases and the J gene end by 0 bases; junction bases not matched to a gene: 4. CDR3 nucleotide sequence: TGTGCCAGCAGCCCGGGGACAGGGGACTCTGGAAACACCATATATTTT. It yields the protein CASSPGTGDSGNTIYF.

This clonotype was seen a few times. The CDR3 nucleotides are TGTGCCATCATGGGGGGAGGGGACAGGGAGATTAACTATGGCTACACCTTC. Amino acids: CAIMGGGDREINYGYTF. The chain recombines TRBV12-3 or TRBV12-4 with TRBJ1-2; 9 bases map to TRBD1. The ends lost 10 bases at V and 1 base at J; junction bases unmatched: 16. The length of the CDR3 is 17 residues.

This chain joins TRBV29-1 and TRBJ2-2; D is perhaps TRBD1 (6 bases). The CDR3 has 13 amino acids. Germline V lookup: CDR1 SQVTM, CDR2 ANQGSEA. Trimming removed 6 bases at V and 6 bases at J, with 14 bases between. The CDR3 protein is CSVGDNRAGELFF. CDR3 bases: TGCAGCGTAGGGGACAATAGGGCCGGGGAGCTGTTTTTT.

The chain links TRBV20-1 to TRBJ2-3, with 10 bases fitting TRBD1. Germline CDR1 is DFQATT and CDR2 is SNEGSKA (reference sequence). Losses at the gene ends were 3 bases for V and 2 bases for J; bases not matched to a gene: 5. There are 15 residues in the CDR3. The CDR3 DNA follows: TGCAGTGCTAGCTCAGGGACAGGGGCCACAGATACGCAGTATTTT. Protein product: CSASSGTGATDTQYF.

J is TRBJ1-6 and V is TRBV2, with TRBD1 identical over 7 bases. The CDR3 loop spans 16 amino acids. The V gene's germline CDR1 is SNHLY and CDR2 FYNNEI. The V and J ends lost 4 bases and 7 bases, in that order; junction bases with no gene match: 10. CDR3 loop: CASSAPILGQNSPLHF. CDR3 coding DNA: TGTGCCAGCAGTGCACCGATCCTGGGACAGAATTCACCCCTCCACTTT. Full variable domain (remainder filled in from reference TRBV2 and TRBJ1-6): EPEVTQTPSHQVTQMGQEVILRCVPISNHLYFYWYRQILGQKVEFLVSFYNNEISEKSEIFDDQFSVERPDGSNFTLKIRSTKLEDSAMYFCASSAPILGQNSPLHFGNGTRLTVT.

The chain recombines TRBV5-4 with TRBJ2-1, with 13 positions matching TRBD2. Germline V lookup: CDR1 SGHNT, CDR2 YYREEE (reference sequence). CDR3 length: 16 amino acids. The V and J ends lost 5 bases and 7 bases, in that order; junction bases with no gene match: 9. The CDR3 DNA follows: TGTGCCAGCAGACAAACTAGCGGGGGGGCCAATAATGAGCAGTTCTTC. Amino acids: CASRQTSGGANNEQFF.

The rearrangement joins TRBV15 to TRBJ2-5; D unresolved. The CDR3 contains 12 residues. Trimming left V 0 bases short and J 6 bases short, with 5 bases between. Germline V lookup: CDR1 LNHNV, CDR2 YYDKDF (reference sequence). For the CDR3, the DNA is TGTGCCACCAGCAGAGATCACAAGACCCAGTACTTC. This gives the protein CATSRDHKTQYF.

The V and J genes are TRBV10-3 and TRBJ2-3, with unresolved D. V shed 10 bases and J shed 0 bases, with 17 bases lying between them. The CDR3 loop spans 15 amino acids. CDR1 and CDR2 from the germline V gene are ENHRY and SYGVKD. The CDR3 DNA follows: TGTGCCACCTCCCGGTACACGTCTAGCACAGATACGCAGTATTTT. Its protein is CATSRYTSSTDTQYF.

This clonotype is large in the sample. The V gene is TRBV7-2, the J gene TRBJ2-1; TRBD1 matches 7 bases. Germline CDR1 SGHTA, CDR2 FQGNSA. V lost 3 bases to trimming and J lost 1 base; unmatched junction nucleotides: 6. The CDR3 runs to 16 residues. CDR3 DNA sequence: TGTGCCAGCAGCTTCGACAGGGAGCTATCCTACAATGAGCAGTTCTTC. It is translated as CASSFDRELSYNEQFF.

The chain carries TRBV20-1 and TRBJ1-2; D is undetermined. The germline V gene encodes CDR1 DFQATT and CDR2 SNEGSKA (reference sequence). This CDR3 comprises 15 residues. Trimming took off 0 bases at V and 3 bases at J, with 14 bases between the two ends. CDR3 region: CSARDRINTHYGYTF. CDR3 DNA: TGCAGTGCTAGAGATAGGATCAACACCCACTATGGCTACACCTTC.

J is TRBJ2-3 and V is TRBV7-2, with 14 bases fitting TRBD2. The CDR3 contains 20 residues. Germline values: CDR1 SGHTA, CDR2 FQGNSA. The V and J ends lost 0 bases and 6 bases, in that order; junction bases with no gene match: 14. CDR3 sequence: CASSLAQGLAGAIIGDTQYF. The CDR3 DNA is TGTGCCAGCAGCTTAGCCCAGGGACTAGCGGGGGCTATAATCGGGGATACGCAGTATTTT.

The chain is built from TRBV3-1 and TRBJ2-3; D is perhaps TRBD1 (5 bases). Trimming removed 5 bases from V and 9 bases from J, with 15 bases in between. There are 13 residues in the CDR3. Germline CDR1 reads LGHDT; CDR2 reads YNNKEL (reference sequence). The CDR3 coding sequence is TGTGCCAGCAGCGGCCAGTGGCAGGGAACGCAGTATTTT. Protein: CASSGQWQGTQYF.

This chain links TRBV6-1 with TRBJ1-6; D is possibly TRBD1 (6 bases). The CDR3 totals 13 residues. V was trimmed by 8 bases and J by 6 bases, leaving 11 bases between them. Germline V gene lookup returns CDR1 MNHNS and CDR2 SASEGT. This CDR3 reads CASWGRGNSPLHF. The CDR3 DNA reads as TGTGCCAGCTGGGGCAGGGGTAATTCACCCCTCCACTTT.